Below, 25 T cell receptor beta chains from the same sample are listed, as sequenced in a study of graft-versus-host responses after intestinal transplantation. Their cognate antigens are unknown. Some clones are missing from TCRdb's copy, which holds only in-frame ones; the method was immunoSEQ multiplex PCR. Here the sample spans tens of thousands of clones, about 95% being singletons. The sequencing here drew on unstimulated CD4+ T cells sorted from spleen or lymph node cells, taken before transplant. These receptors originate from a human donor who was the organ donor for an intestinal transplant.

The chain joins TRBV7-6 to TRBJ2-7; 7 bases line up with TRBD1. The germline V gene has CDR1 SGHVS and CDR2 FNYEAQ. This CDR3 comprises 17 residues. The V and J ends lost 1 base and 1 base, in that order; junction bases with no gene match: 10. CDR3 sequence: CASSLEVTGTGSYEQYF. As DNA, the CDR3 is TGTGCCAGCAGCTTAGAGGTGACAGGGACCGGTTCCTACGAGCAGTACTTC. Full variable domain (remainder filled in from reference TRBV7-6 and TRBJ2-7): GAGVSQSPRYKVTKRGQDVALRCDPISGHVSLYWYRQALGQGPEFLTYFNYEAQQDKSGLPNDRFSAERPEGSISTLTIQRTEQRDSAMYRCASSLEVTGTGSYEQYFGPGTRLTVT.

The genes are TRBV19 and TRBJ1-5, with a weak D call TRBD1 (6 bases). Germline V gives CDR1 LNHDA, CDR2 SQIVND (reference sequence). Trimming pared 5 bases from V and 5 bases from J, leaving 19 bases between. CDR3 length: 16 residues. CDR3 nucleotide sequence: TGTGCCAGTAGTGCACAGACAGGTGGCGCGGATCAGCCCCAGCATTTT. Encoded protein: CASSAQTGGADQPQHF.

This sequence joins TRBV30 and TRBJ1-6, with D tentatively TRBD1 (5 bases). Deletions cut 3 bases from V and 10 bases from J, with 13 bases between. The germline gives CDR1 GTSNPN, CDR2 SVGIG (reference sequence). This CDR3 has 13 residues. The CDR3 region is CAWRGTAGSPLHF. The DNA of the CDR3 is TGTGCCTGGAGAGGGACGGCAGGGTCACCCCTCCACTTT.

V usage is TRBV4-1 and J usage is TRBJ1-2; no firm D call. This CDR3 is 12 amino acids long. Germline CDR1 and CDR2: MGHRA and YSYEKL. V lost 5 bases to trimming and J lost 3 bases, with 7 bases between them. CDR3: CASSGQYYGYTF. The CDR3 bases are TGCGCCAGCAGCGGGCAGTACTATGGCTACACCTTC.

The chain combines TRBV27 with TRBJ1-6; weak D call: TRBD1 (5 bases). The CDR3 runs to 17 residues. Trimming stripped 6 bases from V and 0 bases from J, with 15 bases between. CDR1 MNHEY and CDR2 SMNVEV come from the germline V gene (reference sequence). DNA for the CDR3: TGTGCCAGCAGCCGGGACGGCTCCAGCTCCTATAATTCACCCCTCCACTTT. Translated, it gives CASSRDGSSSYNSPLHF.

The chain has TRBV6-1 and TRBJ1-1; 7 bases fit TRBD1. The trim removed 11 bases at V and 4 bases at J, leaving 1 base unmatched. The germline gives CDR1 MNHNS, CDR2 SASEGT. This CDR3 has 10 residues. CDR3 DNA sequence: TGTGCCGCAGGGGGCACTGAAGCTTTCTTT. Translation gives CAAGGTEAFF.

The rearrangement joins TRBV9 to TRBJ2-1; perhaps D is TRBD1 or TRBD2 (5 bases each). V was pared by 0 bases and J by 4 bases, with 11 bases between. Germline V CDR1 and CDR2: SGDLS, YYNGEE. The CDR3 has 15 residues. CDR3 residues: CASSVVPEGYNEQFF. The DNA for the CDR3 is TGTGCCAGCAGCGTAGTTCCTGAGGGGTACAATGAGCAGTTCTTC.

The rearrangement uses TRBV6-1 and TRBJ2-7, with D maybe TRBD1 (6 bases). CDR3 length equals 16 residues. Trimming stripped 2 bases from V and 3 bases from J, with 17 bases between. CDR1 and CDR2 (germline): MNHNS, SASEGT. In DNA form, the CDR3 reads TGTGCCAGCAGTGAATATAACAGGGTGCGAATCTACGAGCAGTACTTC. Translation gives CASSEYNRVRIYEQYF.

V gene TRBV19 combines with J gene TRBJ1-4, with D hard to call. CDR3 length: 12 amino acids. Germline CDR1 and CDR2: LNHDA and SQIVND (reference sequence). Trimming left V 3 bases short and J 8 bases short, with 7 bases between. CDR3 region: CASSIFREKLFF. As DNA, the CDR3 is TGTGCCAGTAGTATCTTCCGGGAAAAACTGTTTTTT. Full variable domain (remainder filled in from reference TRBV19 and TRBJ1-4): DGGITQSPKYLFRKEGQNVTLSCEQNLNHDAMYWYRQDPGQGLRLIYYSQIVNDFQKGDIAEGYSVSREKKESFPLTVTSAQKNPTAFYLCASSIFREKLFFGSGTQLSVL.

This sequence joins TRBV14 and TRBJ2-7; no clear D gene. The CDR3 is 13 amino acids. Germline V lookup: CDR1 SGHDN, CDR2 FVKESK. V was pared by 0 bases and J by 3 bases, with 6 bases between. This chain's CDR3 is CASSQDDGYEQYF. The CDR3 DNA sequence: TGTGCCAGCAGCCAAGATGACGGCTACGAGCAGTACTTC.

V gene TRBV18 combines with J gene TRBJ2-2, with D maybe TRBD1 (6 bases). Germline CDR1 KGHSH, CDR2 LQKENI. CDR3 length: 14 residues. V shed 8 bases and J shed 0 bases, with 10 bases lying between them. CDR3 in DNA: TGTGCCAGCCGAGGGGGTCCGAACACCGGGGAGCTGTTTTTT. Translation: CASRGGPNTGELFF.

The V and J genes are TRBV23-1 and TRBJ2-3; unclear D gene. TRBV23-1 is an open reading frame, and its role is uncertain. V was pared by 3 bases and J by 0 bases, with 13 bases between. The CDR3 consists of 16 residues. The CDR3 loop is CASSQTPCVSTDTQYF. The CDR3 DNA sequence: TGCGCCAGCAGTCAGACCCCTTGCGTTAGCACAGATACGCAGTATTTT.

The genes are TRBV6-5 and TRBJ2-3; D not certain. Looked up from germline, CDR1 is MNHEY and CDR2 is SVGAGI. The ends were cut back, 8 bases at V and 5 bases at J, with 8 bases in the middle. The length of the CDR3 is 11 residues. The CDR3 coding sequence is TGTGCCAGCTACGCGGTAGATACGCAGTATTTT. Translation gives CASYAVDTQYF.

This chain joins TRBV5-1 and TRBJ2-3; unclear D gene. The V gene's germline CDR1 is SGHRS and CDR2 YFSETQ. The CDR3 has 14 amino acids. Trimming stripped 1 base from V and 0 bases from J, with 6 bases between. The CDR3: CASSLRPSTDTQYF. Here the CDR3 DNA reads TGCGCCAGCAGCTTGAGACCAAGCACAGATACGCAGTATTTT. Combining the CDR3 with reference TRBV5-1 and TRBJ2-3 gives the whole variable domain KAGVTQTPRYLIKTRGQQVTLSCSPISGHRSVSWYQQTPGQGLQFLFEYFSETQRNKGNFPGRFSGRQFSNSRSEMNVSTLELGDSALYLCASSLRPSTDTQYFGPGTRLTVL.

This chain joins TRBV4-3 and TRBJ1-6; TRBD1 aligns across 10 bases. The CDR3 loop spans 16 amino acids. J was trimmed by 7 bases and V by 5 bases; bases with no gene match: 8. Germline CDR1 LGHNA, CDR2 YSLEER. Here the CDR3 DNA reads TGCGCCAGCAGCGTCGGTCGGGGACAGGGGAATTCACCCCTCCACTTT. Translated: CASSVGRGQGNSPLHF.

This chain connects TRBV7-9 to TRBJ1-2, with 10 positions matching TRBD1. Trimming cost V 6 bases and J 4 bases; bases outside gene matches: 2. Germline V gene sequence: CDR1 SEHNR, CDR2 FQNEAQ (reference sequence). The CDR3 has 13 amino acids. CDR3 loop: CASSRTGGYGYTF. The CDR3 DNA sequence: TGTGCCAGCAGTAGGACAGGGGGCTATGGCTACACCTTC.

This clone showed up just once. The chain employs TRBV19 and TRBJ2-5; 10 bases are shared with TRBD1. The CDR3 has 14 amino acids. CDR1 is LNHDA, CDR2 SQIVND, per germline (reference sequence). The V and J ends lost 4 bases and 9 bases, in that order; junction bases with no gene match: 8. CDR3 in DNA: TGTGCCAGTAGTACGAACGGACAGGGGGGGGCCCAGTACTTC. Translated: CASSTNGQGGAQYF.

The chain is built from TRBV2 and TRBJ2-3; 12 bases line up with TRBD2. Trimming cost V 5 bases and J 5 bases; bases outside gene matches: 5. The CDR3 has 15 amino acids. CDR1 is SNHLY and CDR2 is FYNNEI in the germline V gene. The CDR3 protein is CASSPLAGGGDTQYF. The CDR3 DNA reads as TGTGCCAGCAGTCCACTAGCGGGGGGAGGAGATACGCAGTATTTT.

The gene calls are TRBV7-2 and TRBJ2-5; the D gene could be TRBD1 or TRBD2 (6 bases each). V was shortened by 1 base and J by 5 bases, with 14 bases between the two germline ends. Germline lookup yields CDR1 SGHTA and CDR2 FQGNSA. This CDR3 is built from 15 residues. CDR3 amino acids: CASSLGGGGLETQYF. DNA of the CDR3: TGTGCCAGCAGCTTAGGGGGTGGGGGGCTGGAGACCCAGTACTTC.

V usage is TRBV6-5 and J usage is TRBJ2-3; D perhaps matches TRBD1 (6 bases). The CDR3 covers 12 residues. V gave up 6 bases and J gave up 4 bases, with 8 bases separating them. Germline CDR1 reads MNHEY; CDR2 reads SVGAGI. The CDR3 DNA is TGTGCCAGCAGACAGGGCCCAGATACGCAGTATTTT. Protein sequence: CASRQGPDTQYF.

The chain carries TRBV9 and TRBJ1-2; 8 bases agree with TRBD1. The germline V gene has CDR1 SGDLS and CDR2 YYNGEE. With 4 bases clipped from V and 8 bases from J, the junction kept 13 bases outside the gene matches. The CDR3 covers 15 residues. This CDR3 reads CASSPPRQGARGYTF. CDR3 coding DNA: TGTGCCAGCAGCCCTCCTCGGCAGGGGGCGCGGGGCTACACCTTC.

The gene calls are TRBV18 and TRBJ2-7; 7 bases agree with TRBD1. The J segment lost 4 bases and the V segment lost 3 bases, leaving 9 bases of the junction unmatched. Germline V gene lookup returns CDR1 KGHSH and CDR2 LQKENI. The CDR3 runs to 15 residues. The CDR3 coding sequence is TGTGCCAGCTCACCCCCAGGACAGGTGAAATACGAGCAGTACTTC. This sequence encodes CASSPPGQVKYEQYF.

Of note for this clone: This sample includes further DNA sequences coding for the same CDR3. The gene calls are TRBV2 and TRBJ2-5, with D perhaps TRBD2 (6 bases). CDR1 is SNHLY, CDR2 FYNNEI, per germline. V was trimmed by 6 bases and J by 2 bases, leaving 13 bases between them. The length of the CDR3 is 14 residues. CDR3 sequence (DNA): TGTGCCAGCAGGGCGGGACCCGAGCAAGAGACCCAGTACTTC. Translated: CASRAGPEQETQYF.

The CDR3 DNA sequence: TGTGCCAGCAGCGTAGGACTAGCGGGGGGAGCTAGCACAGATACGCAGTATTTT. Its protein is CASSVGLAGGASTDTQYF. The V call is TRBV9, the J call TRBJ2-3; 13 bases align to TRBD2. Germline V CDR1 and CDR2: SGDLS, YYNGEE. This CDR3 spans 18 amino acids. With 0 bases clipped from V and 0 bases from J, the junction kept 4 bases outside the gene matches.

V and J are TRBV28 and TRBJ1-2; D not certain. The length of the CDR3 is 12 residues. The V end was cut by 6 bases, the J end by 7 bases, with 12 bases between. The germline V gene has CDR1 MDHEN and CDR2 SYDVKM. CDR3 protein: CASRLAAGGYTF. Written as DNA, the CDR3 is TGTGCCAGCAGGTTGGCGGCAGGTGGCTACACCTTC.